The following is a T cell receptor (beta chain) sequence with its context. What it recognizes is unknown. These data originate in a study of blood T cells in healthy people across ages. On the study more broadly: T cells yielded about one barcoded beta molecule per two cells through template switching. General study findings and limits: Both naive CD4+ cell counts and diversity were greater in long-lived donors than in aged donors. In older individuals, TCR beta diversity per million T cells was lower, falling roughly linearly with age.

The junction had 10 bases not matched to a gene; V was cut back by 5 bases and J by 7 bases. Germline CDR1 is SQVTM and CDR2 is ANQGSEA. The CDR3 consists of 14 residues. Then a second PCR, running roughly 7 to 11 cycles, was carried out with a sample-barcoded 5' primer and a J-beta primer mix. MiXCR was run by TCRdb on the 5' RACE reads, yielding one entry per CDR3 protein. Of approximately 1,000,000 distinct CDR3 sequences detected, more than 40% appear once; the ten largest clones hold 18%. Whenever a sample was processed, at least 7 million PBMCs were isolated. The TCR was taken from a woman aged 55-75 years in good health. Specimen: blood. The rearrangement uses TRBV29-1 and TRBJ1-5, with 8 bases identical to TRBD1. CDR3 bases: TGCAGCGTTATGGGACAGGAAAAGGGCCAGCCCCAGCATTTT. Its translation is CSVMGQEKGQPQHF.